These T cell receptor beta chains were read from a single sample in a study of shared clonotypes between healthy human individuals. Clones were sequenced by immunoSEQ multiplex PCR, and TCRdb holds only the in-frame ones, with some missing. The sample records hundreds of thousands of clones, more than 95% being singletons. The sample taken for sequencing was naive CD4+ T cells sorted from blood. The source of these receptors is a woman aged 25 to 39 in good health. CDR3s include the opening cysteine and the closing phenylalanine or tryptophan. A D gene is named only where the DNA matches it firmly. Some rows have no size entry. The others give once, few or many, or a class for an expanded clone.

v_gene: TRBV7-9; d_gene: .; abundance: .; j_gene: TRBJ2-4; CDR3nt: TGTGCCAGCAGTCCATCTAGAACGGAAGGAGACATTCAGTACTTC; CDR3aa: CASSPSRTEGDIQYF
v_gene: TRBV7-6; d_gene: TRBD2; abundance: .; j_gene: TRBJ2-7; CDR3nt: TGTGCCAGCAGCCAAGGGACTAGCGCCTACGAGCAGTACTTC; CDR3aa: CASSQGTSAYEQYF
v_gene: TRBV7-6; d_gene: .; abundance: once; j_gene: TRBJ2-2; CDR3nt: TGTGCCAGCAGCGCGAGTGGTGCGGAGTGGTACACCGGGGAGCTGTTTTTT; CDR3aa: CASSASGAEWYTGELFF
v_gene: TRBV18; d_gene: TRBD2; abundance: .; j_gene: TRBJ2-7; CDR3nt: TGTGCCAGCTCACCAATAACGCCCCGGACTAGCGGGAGCTGGTACGAGCAGTACTTC; CDR3aa: CASSPITPRTSGSWYEQYF
v_gene: TRBV9; d_gene: TRBD2; abundance: once; j_gene: TRBJ2-6; CDR3nt: TGTGCCAGCAGCGTAGTTGGAAGCGGGAGGGCCCCTGGGGCCAACGTCCTGACTTTC; CDR3aa: CASSVVGSGRAPGANVLTF
v_gene: TRBV27; d_gene: TRBD1; abundance: .; j_gene: TRBJ1-2; CDR3nt: TGTGCCAGCAGTAGGGCCACGGGACAGGACGCGGGGGGCTACACCTTC; CDR3aa: CASSRATGQDAGGYTF
v_gene: TRBV7-3; d_gene: .; abundance: .; j_gene: TRBJ2-1; CDR3nt: TGTGCCAGCAGCCCTTACCTAGGCTCCTACAATGAGCAGTTCTTC; CDR3aa: CASSPYLGSYNEQFF
v_gene: TRBV7-9; d_gene: .; abundance: once; j_gene: TRBJ2-6; CDR3nt: TGTGCCAGCAGCTTAGCGGGGGACTCTGGGGCCAACGTCCTGACTTTC; CDR3aa: CASSLAGDSGANVLTF
v_gene: TRBV28; d_gene: .; abundance: .; j_gene: TRBJ2-5; CDR3nt: TGTGCCAACAGCAGAGCGGGCCCAGGGGGAGAGACCCAGTACTTC; CDR3aa: CANSRAGPGGETQYF
v_gene: TRBV6-5; d_gene: TRBD2; abundance: .; j_gene: TRBJ2-7; CDR3nt: TGTGCCAGCAGCCCCGGGACTAGCGAGTACGAGCAGTACTTC; CDR3aa: CASSPGTSEYEQYF
v_gene: TRBV30; d_gene: .; abundance: .; j_gene: TRBJ1-2; CDR3nt: TGTGCCTGGAGCATGGGGACTGGGGATCCTGGCTACACCTTC; CDR3aa: CAWSMGTGDPGYTF
v_gene: TRBV29-1; d_gene: .; abundance: .; j_gene: TRBJ1-2; CDR3nt: TGCAGCGTTGAGTCCTATGGCTACACCTTC; CDR3aa: CSVESYGYTF
v_gene: TRBV5-4; d_gene: .; abundance: .; j_gene: TRBJ1-2; CDR3nt: TGTGCCAGCAGCACGACCCACCGGAAAGCTAACTATGGCTACACCTTC; CDR3aa: CASSTTHRKANYGYTF
v_gene: TRBV2; d_gene: .; abundance: .; j_gene: TRBJ2-1; CDR3nt: TGTGCCAGCACCGGGGCAGGGCACAATGAGCAGTTCTTC; CDR3aa: CASTGAGHNEQFF
v_gene: TRBV29-1; d_gene: .; abundance: once; j_gene: TRBJ2-6; CDR3nt: TGCAGCGTTTTTGTGGGGTCTACTGGGGCCAACGTCCTGACTTTC; CDR3aa: CSVFVGSTGANVLTF